These 28 T cell receptor beta chains originate from one sample sequenced in a study of blood T cell repertoires in COVID-19. Profiling relied on immunoSEQ multiplex PCR, and the TCRdb table lists in-frame clones only, not all of them. The table lists about 120,000 clones, 85% to 90% of them singletons. The specimen was peripheral blood. The receptors stem from a woman aged 60-75 years with COVID-19, enrolled during active disease.

The rearrangement joins TRBV7-9 to TRBJ2-1; 10 nucleotides agree with TRBD2. There are 17 residues in the CDR3. In germline, CDR1 is SEHNR, CDR2 FQNEAQ (reference sequence). The V and J ends lost 6 bases and 1 base, in that order; junction bases with no gene match: 9. CDR3 protein: CASRSSGGAWSYNEQFF. DNA for the CDR3: TGTGCCAGCAGGTCGAGCGGGGGGGCCTGGTCCTACAATGAGCAGTTCTTC.

The chain recombines TRBV5-1 with TRBJ2-7; 7 nucleotides match TRBD2. Germline trimming cut 0 bases from V and 2 bases from J; bases unmatched to any gene: 5. The CDR3 length is 15 residues. Per germline, CDR1 SGHRS and CDR2 YFSETQ. CDR3 region: CASSLGLAGAYEQYF. In nucleotides, the CDR3 is TGCGCCAGCAGCTTGGGGTTGGCGGGGGCCTACGAGCAGTACTTC.

The gene calls are TRBV3-1 (or the pseudogene TRBV3-2) and TRBJ1-1; D uncertain. This CDR3 spans 13 amino acids. The germline V gene has CDR1 LGHDT and CDR2 YNNKEL (reference sequence). V lost 0 bases to trimming and J lost 4 bases, with 6 bases between them. The CDR3 spells CASSQDLRTEAFF. In DNA, the CDR3 is TGTGCCAGCAGCCAAGATTTGCGCACTGAAGCTTTCTTT.

The chain has TRBV19 and TRBJ1-2; no definite D call. The V and J ends lost 8 bases and 4 bases respectively, with 14 bases between them. The CDR3 totals 13 residues. The germline CDR1 and CDR2 sequences are LNHDA and SQIVND (reference sequence). The CDR3 DNA is TGTGCCAGTGGAGTTGGCCGGGGCTATGGCTACACCTTC. As protein: CASGVGRGYGYTF.

A word on this clone: The junction and the germline gene differ at one end; a read error may be behind it. The chain joins TRBV4-1 to TRBJ1-3, with TRBD1 as a possible D gene (5 bases). Germline V gene data show CDR1 as MGHRA and CDR2 as YSYEKL. The CDR3 consists of 15 residues. The CDR3 nucleotides read TGCGCCAGCAGCCGCGGGACTGACTCTAGAAACACCATATATTTT. Protein: CASSRGTDSRNTIYF.

The V call is TRBV27, the J call TRBJ2-2; perhaps TRBD1 as D (6 bases). CDR1 is MNHEY and CDR2 is SMNVEV in the germline V gene (reference sequence). Trimming left V 6 bases short and J 4 bases short, with 12 bases between. The CDR3 spans 14 residues. As DNA, the CDR3 is TGTGCCAGCAGATTTACAGGGTCCACCGGGGAGCTGTTTTTT. Protein: CASRFTGSTGELFF.

J is TRBJ2-3 and V is TRBV2; 7 nucleotides agree with TRBD1. CDR3 length: 12 amino acids. The germline V gene encodes CDR1 SNHLY and CDR2 FYNNEI. V dropped 11 bases and J dropped 2; count of bases not matched to a gene: 4. The CDR3 sequence: CAVGQNTDTQYF. The CDR3 nucleotides are TGTGCCGTGGGACAGAACACAGATACGCAGTATTTT.

The chain is built from TRBV7-3 and TRBJ2-5, with 11 nucleotides matching TRBD2. Trimming cost V 5 bases and J 2 bases; bases outside gene matches: 13. Looked up from germline, CDR1 is SGHTA and CDR2 is FQGTGA. CDR3 size: 18 residues. The CDR3 bases are TGTGCCAGCAGCCCAGGACTAGCGGGCCTGCGAAATCAAGAGACCCAGTACTTC. This gives the protein CASSPGLAGLRNQETQYF.

V and J are TRBV6-2 or TRBV6-3 and TRBJ1-2, with no clear D. Trimming shortened V by 6 bases and J by 10 bases, and 12 bases separated the two germline ends. Germline loops: CDR1 MNHEY, CDR2 SVGEGT. CDR3 length equals 11 residues. As DNA, the CDR3 is TGTGCCAGCAGCCAAGCTTCAATCTACACCTTC. This codes for CASSQASIYTF.

J is TRBJ2-3 and V is TRBV7-2, with a tentative D call TRBD2 (5 bases). The CDR3 is 15 residues long. Germline V gene data show CDR1 as SGHTA and CDR2 as FQGNSA. The germline V and J ends were trimmed by 5 bases and 6 bases, with 18 bases remaining between them. Here the CDR3 reads CASSPARVSGDTQYF. The CDR3 DNA is TGTGCCAGCAGCCCCGCGAGGGTATCGGGTGATACGCAGTATTTT.

The chain combines TRBV3-1 (or the pseudogene TRBV3-2) with TRBJ1-1, with D possibly being TRBD1 (6 bases). Germline loops: CDR1 LGHDT, CDR2 YNNKEL (reference sequence). The CDR3 is 15 residues long. V shed 4 bases and J shed 0 bases, with 12 bases lying between them. The CDR3: CASSRSQGMNTEAFF. DNA of the CDR3: TGTGCCAGCAGCCGGTCACAGGGTATGAACACTGAAGCTTTCTTT.

The chain combines TRBV6-1 with TRBJ1-2, with 8 bases identical to TRBD1. V shed 3 bases and J 4 bases; nucleotides not matched to a gene: 7. This CDR3 region has 15 residues. The germline V gene encodes CDR1 MNHNS and CDR2 SASEGT. CDR3 protein: CASSDPTGGAYGYTF. CDR3 DNA sequence: TGTGCCAGCAGTGACCCAACAGGGGGGGCCTATGGCTACACCTTC.

J is TRBJ2-7 and V is TRBV18; maybe TRBD1 (5 bases). The CDR3 is 14 amino acids. Germline assignment: CDR1 KGHSH and CDR2 LQKENI. Trimming stripped 6 bases from V and 1 base from J, with 13 bases between. The CDR3 here is CASSEETDSYEQYF. In DNA form, the CDR3 reads TGTGCCAGCTCCGAAGAGACAGATTCCTACGAGCAGTACTTC.

The genes are TRBV5-6 and TRBJ1-6, with TRBD1 matching over 7 bases. The germline V gene encodes CDR1 SGHDT and CDR2 YYEEEE. Trimming cost V 4 bases and J 5 bases; bases outside gene matches: 6. The CDR3 runs 15 residues. The CDR3 spells CASSQKDRDNSPLHF. The CDR3 nucleotides are TGTGCCAGCAGCCAGAAAGACAGGGATAATTCACCCCTCCACTTT.

The chain joins TRBV4-2 to TRBJ2-6; TRBD1 matches at 8 bases. The germline CDR1 and CDR2 sequences are LGHNA and YNFKEQ. V was clipped by 0 bases and J by 0 bases; unmatched bases: 4. CDR3 size: 18 residues. CDR3: CASSQEQGAGSGANVLTF. The CDR3 coding sequence is TGTGCCAGCAGCCAAGAGCAGGGGGCGGGCTCTGGGGCCAACGTCCTGACTTTC.

This clone appeared a single time. The chain recombines TRBV6-4 with TRBJ1-1, with 7 bases identical to TRBD1. The CDR3 totals 14 residues. Per the germline V gene, CDR1 is MRHNA and CDR2 is SNTAGT. The J segment lost 1 base and the V segment lost 3 bases, leaving 2 bases of the junction unmatched. Written as DNA, the CDR3 is TGTGCCAGCAGTGAAGGGGGCGAGAACACTGAAGCTTTCTTT. Translated: CASSEGGENTEAFF.

For the CDR3, the DNA is TGTGCTAGTGTCCCCTCGGGGGGGAATTCACCCCTCCACTTT. Its protein is CASVPSGGNSPLHF. This sequence joins TRBV12-5 and TRBJ1-6; D may be TRBD1 (5 bases). The CDR3 has 14 residues. V lost 7 bases, J lost 7 bases, and 14 bases lay in between. Germline V CDR1 and CDR2: LGHNT, FRNRAP. Together with reference TRBV12-5 and TRBJ1-6, the CDR3 gives the full variable domain: DARVTQTPRHKVTEMGQEVTMRCQPILGHNTVFWYRQTMMQGLELLAYFRNRAPLDDSGMPKDRFSAEMPDATLATLKIQPSEPRDSAVYFCASVPSGGNSPLHFGNGTRLTVT.

This chain uses TRBV7-9 with TRBJ1-1; a weak D match, TRBD1 (5 bases). Germline values: CDR1 SEHNR, CDR2 FQNEAQ (reference sequence). Trimming removed 4 bases from V and 5 bases from J, with 14 bases in between. The CDR3 loop spans 14 amino acids. The CDR3 region has the DNA TGTGCCAGCAGCTCAGGCAGGGTTCGGACTGAAGCTTTCTTT. Translation gives CASSSGRVRTEAFF.

This chain uses TRBV29-1 with TRBJ2-1; 7 nucleotides line up with TRBD2. Germline CDR1 SQVTM, CDR2 ANQGSEA. The trim removed 7 bases at V and 9 bases at J, leaving 12 bases unmatched. This CDR3 is built from 13 residues. The CDR3 nucleotides are TGCAGCGCCCTCCTCGGGCTAGCGGCTGAGCAGTTCTTC. Translated: CSALLGLAAEQFF.

The chain uses TRBV2 and TRBJ1-5; 10 nucleotides match TRBD1. The CDR3 consists of 15 residues. With 5 bases clipped from V and 2 bases from J, the junction kept 3 bases outside the gene matches. The germline CDR1 and CDR2 sequences are SNHLY and FYNNEI. CDR3 nucleotides: TGTGCCAGCAGTATCGGACAGGGGGGCAATCAGCCCCAGCATTTT. Its protein is CASSIGQGGNQPQHF.

This chain uses TRBV27 with TRBJ2-2, with 7 bases matching TRBD1. Per germline, CDR1 MNHEY and CDR2 SMNVEV (reference sequence). Trimming removed 2 bases from V and 4 bases from J; junction bases left unmatched: 1. CDR3 length: 14 residues. CDR3 amino acids: CASSLTGVTGELFF. The CDR3 coding sequence is TGTGCCAGCAGTTTAACAGGGGTCACCGGGGAGCTGTTTTTT.

The gene calls are TRBV7-2 and TRBJ1-5, with D maybe TRBD1 (5 bases). The CDR3 covers 18 residues. The V end was cut by 4 bases, the J end by 4 bases, with 23 bases between. The germline gives CDR1 SGHTA, CDR2 FQGNSA. This CDR3 is CASSSPRGARAGNQPQHF. CDR3 sequence (DNA): TGTGCCAGCAGCTCGCCCAGAGGTGCCAGGGCAGGTAATCAGCCCCAGCATTTT.

The rearrangement uses TRBV5-4 and TRBJ2-2; 10 bases fit TRBD2. The junction had 5 bases not matched to a gene; V was cut back by 4 bases and J by 2 bases. The germline gives CDR1 SGHNT, CDR2 YYREEE (reference sequence). The CDR3 consists of 16 residues. The CDR3 is CASSALAGANTGELFF. Here the CDR3 DNA reads TGTGCCAGCAGCGCGCTAGCGGGAGCTAACACCGGGGAGCTGTTTTTT.

The chain combines TRBV7-9 with TRBJ1-3, with 7 bases identical to TRBD1. Germline CDR1 is SEHNR and CDR2 is FQNEAQ (reference sequence). V lost 5 bases to trimming and J lost 8 bases; unmatched junction nucleotides: 9. The CDR3 is 14 residues long. CDR3 amino acids: CASSLRQGPHTIYF. In DNA form, the CDR3 reads TGTGCCAGCAGCCTTCGACAGGGTCCGCACACCATATATTTT. The full variable domain, completed using reference TRBV7-9 and TRBJ1-3, is DTGVSQNPRHKITKRGQNVTFRCDPISEHNRLYWYRQTLGQGPEFLTYFQNEAQLEKSRLLSDRFSAERPKGSFSTLEIQRTEQGDSAMYLCASSLRQGPHTIYFGEGSWLTVV.

Only a few counts were recorded for this clone. The chain joins TRBV4-2 to TRBJ1-2; D is unresolved. CDR1 is LGHNA and CDR2 is YNFKEQ in the germline V gene. Trimming stripped 1 base from V and 4 bases from J, with 13 bases between. The CDR3 sequence is 15 residues long. The CDR3 region is CASSQAGSEAYGYTF. CDR3 DNA sequence: TGTGCCAGCAGCCAAGCGGGATCAGAAGCCTATGGCTACACCTTC.

The table lists this clone with a few counts. The chain links TRBV18 to TRBJ2-5; TRBD2 agrees at 7 bases. The CDR3 sequence is 14 residues long. Trimming at V came to 5 bases and at J to 5 bases, leaving 8 bases not matched to a gene. Germline assignment: CDR1 KGHSH and CDR2 LQKENI. CDR3 loop: CASSSQRGGETQYF. In DNA form, the CDR3 reads TGTGCCAGCTCATCCCAGCGGGGTGGGGAGACCCAGTACTTC.

The chain recombines TRBV30 with TRBJ2-5; D is possibly TRBD2 (7 bases). This CDR3 is built from 14 residues. Looked up from germline, CDR1 is GTSNPN and CDR2 is SVGIG (reference sequence). With 1 base removed from V and 4 bases from J, the gap between germline ends came to 13 bases. The CDR3 here is CAWSGEGVRETQYF. The CDR3 DNA follows: TGTGCCTGGAGTGGGGAGGGGGTTCGAGAGACCCAGTACTTC.

This clone appeared a single time. The chain joins TRBV5-3 to TRBJ2-3; tentative D call: TRBD2 (7 bases). TRBV5-3 is treated as an ORF (open reading frame) with a function not yet certain. The CDR3 length is 16 residues. The V gene lost 8 bases and the J gene lost 4 bases, with 23 bases spanning the gap. The CDR3 nucleotides read TGTGCCAGGAACACGGGGGGCACGAGTTGTGCAGATACGCAGTATTTT. Translating it yields CARNTGGTSCADTQYF.